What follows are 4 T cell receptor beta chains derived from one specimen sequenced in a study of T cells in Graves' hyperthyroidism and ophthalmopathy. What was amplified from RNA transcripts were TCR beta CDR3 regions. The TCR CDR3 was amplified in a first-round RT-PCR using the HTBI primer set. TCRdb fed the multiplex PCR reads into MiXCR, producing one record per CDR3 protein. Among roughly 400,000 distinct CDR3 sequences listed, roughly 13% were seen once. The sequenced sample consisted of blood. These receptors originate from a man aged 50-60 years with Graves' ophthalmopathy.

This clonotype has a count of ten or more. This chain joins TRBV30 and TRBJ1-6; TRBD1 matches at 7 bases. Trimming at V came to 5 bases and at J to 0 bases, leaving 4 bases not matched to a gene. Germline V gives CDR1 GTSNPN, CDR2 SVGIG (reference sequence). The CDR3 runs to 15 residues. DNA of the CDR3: TGTGCCTGGGGACAGGCCCACTCCTATAATTCACCCCTCCACTTT. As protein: CAWGQAHSYNSPLHF.

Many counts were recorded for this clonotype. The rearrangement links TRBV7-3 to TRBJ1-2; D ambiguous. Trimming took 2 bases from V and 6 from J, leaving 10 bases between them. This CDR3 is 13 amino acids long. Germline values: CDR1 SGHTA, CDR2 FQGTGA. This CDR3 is CASSLFARDGYTF. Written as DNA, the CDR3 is TGTGCCAGCAGCTTATTCGCGAGGGATGGCTACACCTTC.

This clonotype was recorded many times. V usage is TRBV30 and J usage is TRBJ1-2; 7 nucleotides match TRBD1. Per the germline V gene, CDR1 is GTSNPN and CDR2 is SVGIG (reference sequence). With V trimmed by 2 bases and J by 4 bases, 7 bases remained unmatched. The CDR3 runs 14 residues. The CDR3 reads CAWSPGQSLYGYTF. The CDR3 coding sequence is TGTGCCTGGAGTCCGGGACAGAGTCTCTATGGCTACACCTTC. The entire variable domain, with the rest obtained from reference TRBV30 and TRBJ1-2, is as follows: SQTIHQWPATLVQPVGSPLSLECTVEGTSNPNLYWYRQAAGRGLQLLFYSVGIGQISSEVPQNLSASRPQDRQFILSSKKLLLSDSGFYLCAWSPGQSLYGYTFGSGTRLTVV.

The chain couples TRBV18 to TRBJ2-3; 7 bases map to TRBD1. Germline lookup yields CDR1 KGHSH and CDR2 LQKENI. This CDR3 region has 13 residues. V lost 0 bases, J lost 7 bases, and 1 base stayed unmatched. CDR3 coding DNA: TGTGCCAGCTCACCACCGGGACAGAATACGCAGTATTTT. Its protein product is CASSPPGQNTQYF.